A selection of T cell receptor beta chains follows, all from one sample in a study of cytomegalovirus exposure and HLA in healthy donors. TCRdb's copy holds only in-frame clones and misses some; the assay was immunoSEQ multiplex PCR. The table lists roughly 150,000 clones, approximately 89% of them singletons, with around 3.8% in the top ten. Input material: PBMCs. The source is a man younger than 30 in good health and CMV-seropositive. Each CDR3 is given with its conserved first and last residue. The D gene is left open where the match is weak. Size tells how often a clone was seen (once, few, many) or the class of an expanded clone, and some rows leave it out.

size: -; V: TRBV5-4; D: -; J: TRBJ2-6; length: 15; CDR3: CASSEAGSGANVLTF; DNA: TGTGCCAGCAGCGAGGCGGGTTCTGGGGCCAACGTCCTGACTTTC
size: -; V: TRBV6-5; D: -; J: TRBJ1-2; length: 13; CDR3: CASSLDSNYGYTF; DNA: TGTGCCAGCAGTTTGGACAGTAACTATGGCTACACCTTC
size: -; V: TRBV2; D: TRBD2; J: TRBJ2-6; length: 17; CDR3: CARRASGGNSGANVLTF; DNA: TGTGCCAGACGTGCCTCGGGGGGTAACTCTGGGGCCAACGTCCTGACTTTC
size: -; V: TRBV29-1; D: TRBD1; J: TRBJ1-1; length: 14; CDR3: CSVRQGWHNQEAFF; DNA: TGCAGCGTTCGACAGGGGTGGCACAATCAAGAAGCTTTCTTT
size: -; V: TRBV18; D: TRBD1; J: TRBJ2-7; length: 14; CDR3: CASSPGTVSYEQYF; DNA: TGTGCCAGCTCACCAGGGACAGTCTCCTACGAGCAGTACTTC
size: -; V: TRBV7-2; D: -; J: TRBJ2-7; length: 14; CDR3: CASSVITDSYEQYF; DNA: TGTGCCAGCAGCGTTATTACTGACTCCTACGAGCAGTACTTC
size: -; V: TRBV25-1; D: TRBD1; J: TRBJ2-1; length: 15; CDR3: CASRVTGSSYNEQFF; DNA: TGTGCCAGCAGAGTGACAGGGAGCTCCTACAATGAGCAGTTCTTC
size: -; V: TRBV9; D: -; J: TRBJ2-2; length: 15; CDR3: CASSVEGGRTGELFF; DNA: TGTGCCAGCAGCGTAGAGGGAGGTCGCACCGGGGAGCTGTTTTTT
size: -; V: TRBV19; D: -; J: TRBJ1-5; length: 17; CDR3: CASRSDRRALSNQPQHF; DNA: TGTGCCAGTAGGTCGGACAGACGAGCTCTGAGCAATCAGCCCCAGCATTTT
size: -; V: TRBV19; D: -; J: TRBJ1-3; length: 16; CDR3: CASTPIAGGSGNTIYF; DNA: TGTGCCAGTACCCCAATCGCGGGGGGCTCTGGAAACACCATATATTTT
size: -; V: TRBV5-4; D: TRBD2; J: TRBJ2-7; length: 15; CDR3: CASSLPGLADYEQYF; DNA: TGTGCCAGCAGCTTACCGGGACTAGCGGACTACGAGCAGTACTTC
size: -; V: TRBV28; D: -; J: TRBJ2-3; length: 13; CDR3: CASSFSGTDTQYF; DNA: TGTGCCAGCAGCTTTTCCGGCACAGATACGCAGTATTTT
size: once; V: TRBV29-1; D: -; J: TRBJ2-7; length: 14; CDR3: CSAGREDRRHEQYF; DNA: TGCAGCGCCGGGCGCGAAGACAGGAGGCACGAGCAGTACTTC
size: -; V: TRBV7-2; D: -; J: TRBJ2-1; length: 20; CDR3: CASSLAGGRARTALYNEQFF; DNA: TGTGCCAGCAGCTTAGCGGGGGGTAGGGCTCGGACTGCGTTGTACAATGAGCAGTTCTTC
size: -; V: TRBV5-6; D: -; J: TRBJ1-1; length: 14; CDR3: CASSPSSGNTEAFF; DNA: TGTGCCAGCAGTCCCTCTTCAGGGAACACTGAAGCTTTCTTT
size: once; V: TRBV6-5; D: -; J: TRBJ1-3; length: 15; CDR3: CASSYRQFSGNTIYF; DNA: TGTGCCAGCAGTTACCGACAGTTCTCTGGAAACACCATATATTTT
size: once; V: TRBV4-1; D: -; J: TRBJ1-4; length: 19; CDR3: CASSQVLLARTATNEKLFF; DNA: TGCGCCAGCAGCCAAGTTCTCTTGGCCCGGACAGCAACTAATGAAAAACTGTTTTTT
size: -; V: TRBV5-1; D: TRBD1; J: TRBJ2-1; length: 13; CDR3: CASSLDRGREQFF; DNA: TGCGCCAGCAGCTTGGACAGGGGACGGGAGCAGTTCTTC
size: -; V: TRBV7-9; D: TRBD1; J: TRBJ1-1; length: 12; CDR3: CASSLGDSEAFF; DNA: TGTGCCAGCAGCTTAGGGGACAGCGAAGCTTTCTTT
size: -; V: TRBV9; D: -; J: TRBJ2-2; length: 15; CDR3: CASSGVGLNTGELFF; DNA: TGTGCCAGCAGCGGGGTGGGCTTGAACACCGGGGAGCTGTTTTTT
size: once; V: TRBV2; D: -; J: TRBJ1-1; length: 13; CDR3: CASIGGGLTEAFF; DNA: TGTGCCAGCATAGGAGGTGGGTTGACTGAAGCTTTCTTT
size: -; V: TRBV10-3; D: TRBD1; J: TRBJ1-2; length: 14; CDR3: CAIGRDRTSYGYTF; DNA: TGTGCCATCGGGCGGGACAGGACGTCCTATGGCTACACCTTC
size: -; V: TRBV11-2; D: -; J: TRBJ1-4; length: 16; CDR3: CASSLDTAGGDEKLFF; DNA: TGTGCCAGCAGCTTAGATACAGCGGGTGGAGACGAAAAACTGTTTTTT
size: -; V: TRBV5-1; D: TRBD1; J: TRBJ2-3; length: 15; CDR3: CASSLAGQSTDTQYF; DNA: TGCGCCAGCAGCTTGGCGGGACAGAGCACAGATACGCAGTATTTT
size: -; V: TRBV29-1; D: -; J: TRBJ2-5; length: 12; CDR3: CSVVSSWETQYF; DNA: TGCAGCGTTGTCTCTAGTTGGGAGACCCAGTACTTC
size: -; V: TRBV6-5; D: TRBD2; J: TRBJ2-7; length: 15; CDR3: CASSYSSGSSYEQYF; DNA: TGTGCCAGCAGTTACTCGAGCGGGAGTTCCTACGAGCAGTACTTC
size: -; V: TRBV11-3; D: TRBD1; J: TRBJ2-3; length: 16; CDR3: CASSFAGQGLRDTQYF; DNA: TGTGCCAGCAGCTTCGCGGGACAGGGGCTAAGAGATACGCAGTATTTT
size: -; V: TRBV7-3; D: -; J: TRBJ1-1; length: 14; CDR3: CASSLSYRDGSAFF; DNA: TGTGCCAGCAGCTTAAGTTACAGGGACGGTTCGGCTTTCTTT
size: -; V: TRBV5-8; D: -; J: TRBJ1-1; length: 15; CDR3: CASSRGWGRDTEAFF; DNA: TGTGCCAGCAGCCGCGGATGGGGCCGGGACACTGAAGCTTTCTTT
size: -; V: TRBV6-1; D: -; J: TRBJ1-2; length: 13; CDR3: CASSDGVYYGYTF; DNA: TGTGCCAGCAGTGACGGGGTGTACTATGGCTACACCTTC
size: -; V: TRBV27; D: -; J: TRBJ2-2; length: 13; CDR3: CASTSFNTGELFF; DNA: TGTGCCAGCACGTCGTTTAACACCGGGGAGCTGTTTTTT
size: once; V: TRBV5-1; D: -; J: TRBJ1-1; length: 15; CDR3: CASSPPPGVGTEAFF; DNA: TGCGCCAGCAGCCCCCCTCCAGGGGTCGGGACTGAAGCTTTCTTT
size: -; V: TRBV21-1; D: -; J: TRBJ1-5; length: 15; CDR3: CASSGQGAGGQPQHF; DNA: TGTGCCAGCAGTGGACAGGGGGCGGGTGGTCAGCCCCAGCATTTT
size: -; V: TRBV5-4; D: TRBD2; J: TRBJ2-7; length: 18; CDR3: CASSLGILTSGVYYEQYF; DNA: TGTGCCAGCAGCTTGGGGATACTAACTAGCGGCGTATACTACGAGCAGTACTTC
size: -; V: TRBV5-6; D: TRBD1; J: TRBJ2-7; length: 15; CDR3: CASSRWDRPYYEQYF; DNA: TGTGCCAGCAGCAGGTGGGACAGGCCCTACTACGAGCAGTACTTC
size: -; V: TRBV4-1; D: TRBD2; J: TRBJ2-3; length: 17; CDR3: CASSQFPSGQSPDTQYF; DNA: TGCGCCAGCAGCCAATTTCCTAGCGGCCAGAGCCCAGATACGCAGTATTTT
size: -; V: TRBV14; D: -; J: TRBJ2-7; length: 12; CDR3: CASSLVTYEQYF; DNA: TGTGCCAGCAGCCTCGTCACTTACGAGCAGTACTTC
size: -; V: TRBV5-1; D: TRBD2; J: TRBJ2-1; length: 18; CDR3: CASRRGLAGGPSYNEQFF; DNA: TGCGCCAGCAGGAGGGGACTAGCGGGAGGCCCCTCCTACAATGAGCAGTTCTTC
size: -; V: TRBV7-3; D: TRBD1; J: TRBJ1-1; length: 13; CDR3: CASSLTGLTEAFF; DNA: TGTGCCAGCAGCCTGACAGGGTTGACTGAAGCTTTCTTT
size: few; V: TRBV2; D: TRBD2; J: TRBJ2-1; length: 13; CDR3: CASRDGLAGVQFF; DNA: TGTGCCAGCAGAGACGGACTAGCGGGAGTACAGTTCTTC
size: -; V: TRBV28; D: TRBD1; J: TRBJ1-1; length: 15; CDR3: CASSRWTGKESEAFF; DNA: TGTGCCAGCAGTCGCTGGACAGGGAAGGAATCTGAAGCTTTCTTT
size: -; V: TRBV6-6; D: -; J: TRBJ2-7; length: 15; CDR3: CASGGLSSSSYEQYF; DNA: TGTGCCAGCGGTGGTCTGTCGTCTAGCTCCTACGAGCAGTACTTC
size: -; V: TRBV28; D: -; J: TRBJ2-1; length: 12; CDR3: CASSLLSDEQFF; DNA: TGTGCCAGCAGTTTATTATCGGATGAGCAGTTCTTC
size: -; V: TRBV18; D: -; J: TRBJ1-5; length: 15; CDR3: CASSQTAGVNQPQHF; DNA: TGTGCCAGCTCACAGACAGCAGGGGTGAATCAGCCCCAGCATTTT
size: -; V: TRBV28; D: TRBD1; J: TRBJ1-2; length: 15; CDR3: CASTSGDRLNYGYTF; DNA: TGTGCCAGCACCTCCGGGGACAGGCTTAACTATGGCTACACCTTC
size: -; V: TRBV28; D: TRBD1; J: TRBJ2-7; length: 17; CDR3: CASSLGDSIISSYEQYF; DNA: TGTGCCAGCAGTTTAGGGGACAGTATCATAAGCTCCTACGAGCAGTACTTC